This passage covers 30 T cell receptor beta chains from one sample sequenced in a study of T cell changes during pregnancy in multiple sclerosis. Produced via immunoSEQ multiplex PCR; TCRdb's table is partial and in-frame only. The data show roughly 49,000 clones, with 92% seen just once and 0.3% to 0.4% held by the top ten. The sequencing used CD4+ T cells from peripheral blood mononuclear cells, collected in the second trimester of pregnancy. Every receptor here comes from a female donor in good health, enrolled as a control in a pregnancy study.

CDR3 region: CASSFFPLAKETQYF. The CDR3 DNA sequence: TGTGCCAGCAGTTTTTTTCCGCTAGCGAAAGAGACCCAGTACTTC. The rearrangement joins TRBV6-5 to TRBJ2-5; D possibly corresponds to TRBD2 (6 bases). V shed 4 bases and J shed 3 bases, with 15 bases lying between them. CDR1 and CDR2 (germline): MNHEY, SVGAGI. This CDR3 has 15 amino acids.

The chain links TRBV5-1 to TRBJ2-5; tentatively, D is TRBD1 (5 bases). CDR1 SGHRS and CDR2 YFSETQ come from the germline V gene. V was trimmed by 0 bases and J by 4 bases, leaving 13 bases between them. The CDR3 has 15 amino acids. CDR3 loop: CASSLVSQGGETQYF. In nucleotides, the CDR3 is TGCGCCAGCAGCTTGGTTTCGCAGGGTGGAGAGACCCAGTACTTC.

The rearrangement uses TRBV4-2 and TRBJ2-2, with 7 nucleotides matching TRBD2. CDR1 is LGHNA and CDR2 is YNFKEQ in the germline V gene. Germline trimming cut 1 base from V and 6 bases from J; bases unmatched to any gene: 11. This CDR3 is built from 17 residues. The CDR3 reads CASSQGGLTSLSGELFF. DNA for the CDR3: TGTGCCAGCAGCCAAGGGGGACTGACTAGCCTGTCCGGGGAGCTGTTTTTT.

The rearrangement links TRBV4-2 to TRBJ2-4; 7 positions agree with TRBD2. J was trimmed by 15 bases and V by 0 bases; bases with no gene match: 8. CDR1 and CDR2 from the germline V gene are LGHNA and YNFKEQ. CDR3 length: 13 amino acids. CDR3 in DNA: TGTGCCAGCAGCCAAGATGGTGGGAGGGAAGGGTACTTC. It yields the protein CASSQDGGREGYF.

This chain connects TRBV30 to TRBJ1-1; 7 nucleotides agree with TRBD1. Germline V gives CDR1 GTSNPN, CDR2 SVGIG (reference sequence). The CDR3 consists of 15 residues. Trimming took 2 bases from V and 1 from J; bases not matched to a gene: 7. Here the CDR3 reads CAWSKPGQQNTEAFF. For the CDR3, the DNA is TGTGCCTGGAGTAAACCGGGACAGCAGAACACTGAAGCTTTCTTT.

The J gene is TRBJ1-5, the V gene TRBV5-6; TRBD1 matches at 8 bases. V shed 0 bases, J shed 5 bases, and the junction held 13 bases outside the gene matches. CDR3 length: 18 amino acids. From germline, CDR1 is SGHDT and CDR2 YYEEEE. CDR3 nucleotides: TGTGCCAGCAGCTTGGGGGGGGACAGGACCCGGGGATATCAGCCCCAGCATTTT. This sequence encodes CASSLGGDRTRGYQPQHF.

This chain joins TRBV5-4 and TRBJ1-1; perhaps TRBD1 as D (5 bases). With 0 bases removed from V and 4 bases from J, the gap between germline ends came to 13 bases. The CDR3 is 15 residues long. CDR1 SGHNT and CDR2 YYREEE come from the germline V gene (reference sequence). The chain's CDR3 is CASSLDQGSGTEAFF. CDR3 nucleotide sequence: TGTGCCAGCAGCTTGGATCAGGGATCGGGCACTGAAGCTTTCTTT.

The DNA for the CDR3 is TGTGCCAGCTCACCATCTATCGGACAGAATTCTGAAGCTTTCTTT. It yields the protein CASSPSIGQNSEAFF. The rearrangement uses TRBV18 and TRBJ1-1; D might be TRBD1 (6 bases). The V gene lost 2 bases and the J gene lost 6 bases, with 16 bases spanning the gap. The CDR3 is 15 amino acids. The germline gives CDR1 KGHSH, CDR2 LQKENI.

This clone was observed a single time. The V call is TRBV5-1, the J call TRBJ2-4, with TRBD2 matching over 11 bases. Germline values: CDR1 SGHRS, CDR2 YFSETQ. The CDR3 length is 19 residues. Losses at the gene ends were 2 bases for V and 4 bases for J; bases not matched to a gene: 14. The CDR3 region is CASSFSSHSVAGGKNIQYF. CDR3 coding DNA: TGCGCCAGCAGCTTTTCTAGTCATTCGGTAGCGGGGGGGAAAAACATTCAGTACTTC.

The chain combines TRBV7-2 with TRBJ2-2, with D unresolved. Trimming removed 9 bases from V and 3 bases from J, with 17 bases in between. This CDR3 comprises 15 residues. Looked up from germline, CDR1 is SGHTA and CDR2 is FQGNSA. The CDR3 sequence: CASKHASGDTGELFF. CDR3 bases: TGTGCCAGTAAACATGCCTCAGGCGACACCGGGGAGCTGTTTTTT. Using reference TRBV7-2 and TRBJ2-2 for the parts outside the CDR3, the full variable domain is GAGVSQSPSNKVTEKGKDVELRCDPISGHTALYWYRQSLGQGLEFLIYFQGNSAPDKSGLPSDRFSAERTGGSVSTLTIQRTQQEDSAVYLCASKHASGDTGELFFGEGSRLTVL.

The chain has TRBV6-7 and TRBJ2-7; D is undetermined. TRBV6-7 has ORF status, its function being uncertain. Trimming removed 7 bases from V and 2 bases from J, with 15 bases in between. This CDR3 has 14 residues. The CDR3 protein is CASTFDTTAYEQYF. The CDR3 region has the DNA TGTGCCAGCACCTTCGACACAACCGCCTACGAGCAGTACTTC.

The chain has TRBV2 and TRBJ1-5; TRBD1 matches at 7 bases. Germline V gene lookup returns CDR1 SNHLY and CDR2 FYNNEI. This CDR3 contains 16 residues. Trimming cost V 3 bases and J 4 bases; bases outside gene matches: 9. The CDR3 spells CASSDAGPGGNQPQHF. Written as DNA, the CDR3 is TGTGCCAGCAGTGACGCGGGGCCAGGGGGAAATCAGCCCCAGCATTTT.

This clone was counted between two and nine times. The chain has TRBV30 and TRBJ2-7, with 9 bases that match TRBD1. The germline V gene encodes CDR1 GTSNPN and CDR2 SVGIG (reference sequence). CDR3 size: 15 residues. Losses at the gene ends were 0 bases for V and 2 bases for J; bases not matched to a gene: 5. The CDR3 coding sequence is TGTGCCTGGAGTGTAGTGGGGACAGGGCCCTACGAGCAGTACTTC. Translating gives CAWSVVGTGPYEQYF.

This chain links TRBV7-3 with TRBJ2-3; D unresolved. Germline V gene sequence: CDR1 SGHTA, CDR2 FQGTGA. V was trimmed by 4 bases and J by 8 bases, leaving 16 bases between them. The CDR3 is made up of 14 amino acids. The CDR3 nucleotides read TGTGCCAGCAGCTCGACTGCTGAAATGGGTACGCAGTATTTT. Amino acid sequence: CASSSTAEMGTQYF.

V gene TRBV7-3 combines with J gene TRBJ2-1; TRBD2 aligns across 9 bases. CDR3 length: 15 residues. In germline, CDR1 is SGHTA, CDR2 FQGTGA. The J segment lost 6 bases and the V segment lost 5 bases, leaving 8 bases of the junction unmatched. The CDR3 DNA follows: TGTGCCAGCAGCCCCCGGTTAGCGGGGGCCAATGAGCAGTTCTTC. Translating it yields CASSPRLAGANEQFF.

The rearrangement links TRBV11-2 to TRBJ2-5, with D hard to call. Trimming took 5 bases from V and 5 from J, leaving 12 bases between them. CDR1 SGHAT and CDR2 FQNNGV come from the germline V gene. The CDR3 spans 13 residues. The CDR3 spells CASSPLVEETQYF. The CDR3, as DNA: TGTGCCAGCAGCCCCCTGGTCGAGGAGACCCAGTACTTC.

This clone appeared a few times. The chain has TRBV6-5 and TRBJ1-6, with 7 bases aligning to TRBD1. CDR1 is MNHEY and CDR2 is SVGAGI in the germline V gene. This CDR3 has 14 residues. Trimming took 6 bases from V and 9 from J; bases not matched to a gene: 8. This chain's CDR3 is CASRRDREGSPLHF. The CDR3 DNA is TGTGCCAGCAGGAGAGACAGGGAAGGTTCACCCCTCCACTTT.

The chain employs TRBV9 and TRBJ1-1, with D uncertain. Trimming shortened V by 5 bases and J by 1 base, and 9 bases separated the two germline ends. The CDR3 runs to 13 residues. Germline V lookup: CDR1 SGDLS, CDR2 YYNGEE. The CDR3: CASRREENTEAFF. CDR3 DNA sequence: TGTGCCAGCAGGAGGGAGGAGAACACTGAAGCTTTCTTT.

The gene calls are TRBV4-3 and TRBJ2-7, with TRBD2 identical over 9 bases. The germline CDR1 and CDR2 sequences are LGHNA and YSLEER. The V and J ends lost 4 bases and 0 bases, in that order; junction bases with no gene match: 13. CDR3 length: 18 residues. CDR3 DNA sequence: TGCGCCAGCAGCCTTCAGCGGGGGGTTTCCCAAAGCTCCTACGAGCAGTACTTC. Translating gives CASSLQRGVSQSSYEQYF.

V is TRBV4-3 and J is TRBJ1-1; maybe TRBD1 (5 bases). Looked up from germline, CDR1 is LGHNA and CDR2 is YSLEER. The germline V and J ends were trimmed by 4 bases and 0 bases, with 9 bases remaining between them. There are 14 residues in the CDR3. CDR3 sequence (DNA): TGCGCCAGCAGCCCGACAGCCATGAACACTGAAGCTTTCTTT. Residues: CASSPTAMNTEAFF.

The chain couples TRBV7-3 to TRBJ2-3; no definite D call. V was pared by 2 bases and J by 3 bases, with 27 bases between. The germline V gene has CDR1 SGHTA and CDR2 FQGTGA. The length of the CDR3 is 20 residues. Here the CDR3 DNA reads TGTGCCAGCAGCTTATTGGCCAGACCTAGGCTCAACCCATTGACAGATACGCAGTATTTT. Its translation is CASSLLARPRLNPLTDTQYF.

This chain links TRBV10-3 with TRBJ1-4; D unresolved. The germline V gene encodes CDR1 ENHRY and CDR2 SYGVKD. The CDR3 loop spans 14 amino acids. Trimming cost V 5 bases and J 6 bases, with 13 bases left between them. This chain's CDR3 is CAISLEPEDEKLFF. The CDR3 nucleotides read TGTGCCATCAGTCTAGAACCGGAGGATGAAAAACTGTTTTTT.

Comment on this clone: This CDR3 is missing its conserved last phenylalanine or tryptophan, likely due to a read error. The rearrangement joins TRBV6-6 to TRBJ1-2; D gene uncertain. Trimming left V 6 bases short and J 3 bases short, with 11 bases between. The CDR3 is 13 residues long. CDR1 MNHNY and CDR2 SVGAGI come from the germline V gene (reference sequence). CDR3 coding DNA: TGTGCCAGCAGCCCAGGTCGCGACTATGGCTACACCCTC. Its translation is CASSPGRDYGYTL.

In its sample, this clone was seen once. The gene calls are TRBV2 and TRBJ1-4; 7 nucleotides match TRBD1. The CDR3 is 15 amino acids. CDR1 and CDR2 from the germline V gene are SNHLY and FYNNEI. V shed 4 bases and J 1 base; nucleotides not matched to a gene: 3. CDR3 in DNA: TGTGCCAGCAGTGGAAACAGGGGAACTAATGAAAAACTGTTTTTT. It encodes CASSGNRGTNEKLFF.

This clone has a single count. In nucleotides, the CDR3 is TGTGCCTGGACGAGACAGGTTGAAGCTTTCTTT. This gives the protein CAWTRQVEAFF. The V and J genes are TRBV30 and TRBJ1-1, with D possibly TRBD1 on 6 matching bases. CDR1 and CDR2 (germline): GTSNPN, SVGIG (reference sequence). V was cut by 4 bases and J by 7 bases, with 10 bases left in between. This CDR3 is 11 amino acids long. Full variable domain (outside the CDR3, taken from reference TRBV30 and TRBJ1-1): SQTIHQWPATLVQPVGSPLSLECTVEGTSNPNLYWYRQAAGRGLQLLFYSVGIGQISSEVPQNLSASRPQDRQFILSSKKLLLSDSGFYLCAWTRQVEAFFGQGTRLTVV.

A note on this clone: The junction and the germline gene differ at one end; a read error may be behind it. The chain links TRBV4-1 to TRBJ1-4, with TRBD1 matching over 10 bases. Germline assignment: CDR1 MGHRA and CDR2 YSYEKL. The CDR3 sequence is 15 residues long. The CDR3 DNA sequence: TGCGTCAGCAGCGCACCGGGACAGGGGAACGAAAAACTGTTTTTT. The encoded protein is CVSSAPGQGNEKLFF.

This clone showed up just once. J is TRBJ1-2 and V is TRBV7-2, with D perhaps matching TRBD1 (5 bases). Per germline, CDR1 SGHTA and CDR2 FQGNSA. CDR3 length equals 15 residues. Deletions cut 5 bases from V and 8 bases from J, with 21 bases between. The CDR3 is CASSRGTGGSSGYTF. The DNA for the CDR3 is TGTGCCAGCAGCCGCGGGACGGGTGGGTCCAGCGGCTACACCTTC.

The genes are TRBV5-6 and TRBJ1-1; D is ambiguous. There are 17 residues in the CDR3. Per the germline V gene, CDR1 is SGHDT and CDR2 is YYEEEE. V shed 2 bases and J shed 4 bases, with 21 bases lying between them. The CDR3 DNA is TGTGCCAGCAGCTTTCACCGATCTCACGGGGATGGCACTGAAGCTTTCTTT. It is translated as CASSFHRSHGDGTEAFF.

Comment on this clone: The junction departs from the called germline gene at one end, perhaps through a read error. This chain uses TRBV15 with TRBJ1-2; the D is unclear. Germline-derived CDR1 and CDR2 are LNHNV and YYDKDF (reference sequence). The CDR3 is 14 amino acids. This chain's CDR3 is CATSRAGWPYGYAF. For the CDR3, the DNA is TGTGCCACCAGCAGAGCGGGGTGGCCCTACGGCTACGCCTTC.

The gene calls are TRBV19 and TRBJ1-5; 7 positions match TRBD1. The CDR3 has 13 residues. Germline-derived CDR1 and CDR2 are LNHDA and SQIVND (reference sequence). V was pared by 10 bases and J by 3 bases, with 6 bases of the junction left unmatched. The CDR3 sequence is CATQGQPNQPQHF. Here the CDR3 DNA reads TGTGCCACCCAGGGACAGCCCAATCAGCCCCAGCATTTT.